The 2 T cell receptor beta chains below all came from one sample that was sequenced in a study of vaccination effects on CD4 cells after COVID-19. These receptors lack a known antigen. TCRdb's copy holds only in-frame clones and misses some; the assay was immunoSEQ multiplex PCR. Of about 52,000 clones in the sample, 75% to 85% were seen once. Before sequencing, viral peptide pools were used by the ViraFEST assay to expand antigen-specific CD4+ T cells. An approximately 10-day culture period preceded the isolation of CD4+ T cells. Having tested negative for nucleocapsid antibodies, the vaccine recipients showed no prior SARS-CoV-2 infection. The material was CD4+ T cells from PBMCs cultured with HCoV-OC43 spike peptides, obtained before COVID-19 vaccination. The sample's subset: HCoV-OC43 spike overlapping peptide pool stimulation. The receptors derive from a human donor who received a COVID-19 vaccine.

The genes are TRBV6-6 and TRBJ2-1, with 7 nucleotides matching TRBD1. With 10 bases clipped from V and 5 bases from J, the junction kept 14 bases outside the gene matches. CDR3 size: 15 residues. The V gene's germline CDR1 is MNHNY and CDR2 SVGAGI (reference sequence). The CDR3 protein is CATQPGGSGNNEQFF. The CDR3 DNA reads as TGTGCCACTCAGCCAGGGGGTTCGGGGAACAATGAGCAGTTCTTC.

This clone was seen only once. The V gene is TRBV9, the J gene TRBJ2-5; no reliable D call. This CDR3 comprises 14 residues. Trimming left V 0 bases short and J 2 bases short, with 8 bases between. Germline CDR1 reads SGDLS; CDR2 reads YYNGEE. The CDR3 bases are TGTGCCAGCAGCGTAGAACAGAGGCAAGAGACCCAGTACTTC. Amino acid sequence: CASSVEQRQETQYF.